This T cell receptor (beta chain) stems from a study of T cells in Graves' hyperthyroidism and ophthalmopathy. TCR beta CDR3 region amplification was performed from RNA transcripts. The TCR CDR3 first-round RT-PCR relied on the HTBI primer set. TCRdb re-called the multiplex PCR reads with MiXCR, one entry per CDR3 protein. The profile shows some 510,000 distinct CDR3 sequences, around 42% of them singletons. Trimming stripped 6 bases from V and 3 bases from J, with 18 bases between. Germline V gene sequence: CDR1 SNHLY, CDR2 FYNNEI. CDR3 length: 15 amino acids. Input material: peripheral blood or thyroid tissue (not recorded which). The TCR was taken from a woman younger than 30 with Graves' hyperthyroidism. The rearrangement uses TRBV2 and TRBJ2-7; TRBD1 is a possible D gene (6 bases). The CDR3 is CASRTSGTRVYEQYF. CDR3 coding DNA: TGTGCCAGCAGGACATCCGGGACAAGGGTCTACGAGCAGTACTTC.